This is a list of T cell receptor beta chains from one sample in a study of PD-1 blockade in classical Hodgkin lymphoma. Here immunoSEQ multiplex PCR was the method, and the copy in TCRdb shows in-frame clones only, minus some. Of around 50,000 clones in the sample, around 90% are singletons; the top ten hold approximately 13%. The sequences come from peripheral blood mononuclear cells (PBMCs), collected before the fourth cycle of nivolumab. Receptors originate from a human donor with classical Hodgkin lymphoma. Each CDR3 is given with its conserved first and last residue. A D gene is named only where the DNA matches it firmly. The size entry is marked missing in some rows and otherwise reads once, few, many or a size class.

clone_size d_call j_call v_call cdr3_nt cdr3_aa
once . TRBJ2-1 TRBV18 TGTGCCAGCTCACGCGCCGGGACACCCTACAATGAGCAGTTCTTC CASSRAGTPYNEQFF
. TRBD1 TRBJ1-1 TRBV30 TGTGCCTGGGCGCGACAGGGGAACACTGAAGCTTTCTTT CAWARQGNTEAFF
. . TRBJ1-2 TRBV5-1 TGCGCCAGCAGCTTTGCAGGGGTTGGCTACACCTTC CASSFAGVGYTF
. TRBD1 TRBJ2-7 TRBV2 TGTGCCAGCACCCCCCGACAGGGCGTCAACGAGCAGTACTTC CASTPRQGVNEQYF
. . TRBJ1-5 TRBV4-1 TGCGCCAGCAGCCAAGATTTTAGGGTCGTGAGCAATCAGCCCCAGCATTTT CASSQDFRVVSNQPQHF
. . TRBJ1-2 TRBV5-4 TGTGCCAGCAGCCTGAGGGGCCAGCAACTATGGAGAAACACCTTC CASSLRGQQLWRNTF
. . TRBJ2-7 TRBV11-3 TGTGCCAGCAGCTTAGGGGCAGACTTCTCCTACGAGCAGTACTTC CASSLGADFSYEQYF
. TRBD2 TRBJ2-3 TRBV7-3 TGTGCCAGCAGCCCACTAGCGGGAGGCGGAGATACGCAGTATTTT CASSPLAGGGDTQYF
. . TRBJ2-7 TRBV6-5 TGTGCCAGCAGTGGGGCGGCGGATTCCTACGAGCAGTACTTC CASSGAADSYEQYF
. . TRBJ1-1 TRBV6-5 TGTGCCAGCACCCTAAGAGGGGTTCGGACTGAAGCTTTCTTT CASTLRGVRTEAFF
. TRBD2 TRBJ2-1 TRBV29-1 TGCAGCGTCGTAGCGGGAGGTAATGAGCAGTTCTTC CSVVAGGNEQFF
. . TRBJ2-7 TRBV5-4 TGTGCCAGCAGCTTTAGGGGTTACGAGCAGTACTTC CASSFRGYEQYF
. TRBD2 TRBJ2-1 TRBV27 TGTGCCAGCAGGGCGGGAGTGTTTAGCAATGAGCAGTTCTTC CASRAGVFSNEQFF
. . TRBJ1-5 TRBV15 TGTGCCACCAGCTTAAGTGGAAAGGGAGTAAGGAGCAATCAGCCCCAGCATTTT CATSLSGKGVRSNQPQHF
. . TRBJ2-1 TRBV19 TGTGCCAGCTCTACCAGGACCTACAATGAGCAGTTCTTC CASSTRTYNEQFF
. TRBD2 TRBJ2-1 TRBV9 TGTGCCAGCAGCGTGCAGCGGGACTCCTACAATGAGCAGTTCTTC CASSVQRDSYNEQFF
once . TRBJ1-3 TRBV6-6 TGTGCCAGCAGACCCAGCTTCGACGGCGCTGGAAACACCATATATTTT CASRPSFDGAGNTIYF
. . TRBJ2-5 TRBV4-1 TGCGCCAGCAGCCAAGCTAGGCCAGGCAAAGAGACCCAGTACTTC CASSQARPGKETQYF
. . TRBJ1-5 TRBV6-1 TGTGCCAGCAGAAACAATCAGCCCCAGCATTTT CASRNNQPQHF
. . TRBJ2-7 TRBV14 TGTGCCAGCAGCCCCCTCGGGATAGCGGATGATTACGAGCAGTACTTC CASSPLGIADDYEQYF
. TRBD2 TRBJ2-7 TRBV12-5 TGTGCTAGTGGTTTGGTACATTTAACGACTAGCGGGAGGATTAACGAGCAGTACTTC CASGLVHLTTSGRINEQYF
once . TRBJ2-2 TRBV7-2 TGTGCCAGCAGCTTAGTAGTTGGGATAAACACCGGGGAGCTGTTTTTT CASSLVVGINTGELFF
. TRBD1 TRBJ1-5 TRBV6-5 TGTGCCAGCACCACGGACAGGAATCAGCCCCAGCATTTT CASTTDRNQPQHF
. TRBD2 TRBJ2-5 TRBV27 TGTGCCAGCAGTTTATGGGACCCTAGCGGAGACCAAGAGACCCAGTACTTC CASSLWDPSGDQETQYF
. TRBD1 TRBJ2-1 TRBV7-3 TGTGCCAGCAGCCCTCGGACAGGGGGCGCCCCGAGCTCCTACAATGAGCAGTTCTTC CASSPRTGGAPSSYNEQFF
once TRBD1 TRBJ1-6 TRBV4-1 TGCGCCAGCAGCCAAGTAGGGCCGGACAGGGGGATTAATTCACCCCTCCACTTT CASSQVGPDRGINSPLHF
. . TRBJ2-6 TRBV5-1 TGCGCCAGCAGCTTGTTGGGGGCTGGGGCCAACGTCCTGACTTTC CASSLLGAGANVLTF
. TRBD2 TRBJ2-5 TRBV7-3 TGTGCCAGCAGCACGGGACTTTCAGCCTTTAGCGGGGCCTGGCAAGAGACCCAGTACTTC CASSTGLSAFSGAWQETQYF
. . TRBJ2-1 TRBV7-8 TGTGCCAGCAGCTTCCTGCATCGGGACCCCAGGGAGCAGTTCTTC CASSFLHRDPREQFF
. . TRBJ1-3 TRBV20-1 TGCAGTGCTATCGGAGGAAACACCATATATTTT CSAIGGNTIYF
. . TRBJ2-1 TRBV20-1 TGCAGTGCAAGGGACTTTCTCGAGCAGTTCTTC CSARDFLEQFF
. TRBD1 TRBJ1-1 TRBV9 TGTGCCAGCAGCGCTACAGGGGCAGGCACTGAAGCTTTCTTT CASSATGAGTEAFF
. . TRBJ1-5 TRBV6-1 TGTGCCAGCAGTGAAGCGCAAACGGTCAATCAGCCCCAGCATTTT CASSEAQTVNQPQHF
. . TRBJ2-3 TRBV13 TGTGCCAGCAGCCGAGGGACCTCGTTAGTCCCGTTT CASSRGTSLVPF
. . TRBJ2-7 TRBV6-1 TGTGCCAGCAGTCCCCGGGAATCCTACGAGCAGTACTTC CASSPRESYEQYF
. . TRBJ2-4 TRBV5-1 TGCGCCAGCAGCTCCCGGGTCTTAGAAAGCGAAGGCAAAAACATTCAGTACTTC CASSSRVLESEGKNIQYF
few . TRBJ2-1 TRBV1 . CTSSQESVGEGNEQFF
. . TRBJ1-5 TRBV29-1 TGCAGCGTTCGCGCGTCAGGCCTGGATCAGCCCCAGCATTTT CSVRASGLDQPQHF
. . TRBJ1-1 TRBV9 TGTGCCAGCAGCGTAGGGGCAAACACTGAAGCTTTCTTT CASSVGANTEAFF
. TRBD2 TRBJ2-1 TRBV5-1 TGCGCCAGCAGCCAACCAGCAGGTGTAGCGGGAGGTATGAGCTCCTACAATGAGCAGTTCTTC CASSQPAGVAGGMSSYNEQFF
. . TRBJ1-4 TRBV7-9 TGTGCCAGCAGCTTAGATCCGGGGTTCAATGAAAAACTGTTTTTT CASSLDPGFNEKLFF
. . TRBJ2-2 TRBV7-8 TGTGCCAGCAGCCACGGGGCCGGGGAGCTGTTTTTT CASSHGAGELFF
. TRBD2 TRBJ2-7 TRBV6-6 TGTGCCAGCCAGGGACAGCAACTAGCGGGAGCAAGTGAGCAGTACTTC CASQGQQLAGASEQYF
. . TRBJ2-7 TRBV5-1 TGCGCCAGCACCCTGTCGACCGGGTGGGGGAACTACGAGCAGTACTTC CASTLSTGWGNYEQYF
. TRBD1 TRBJ2-2 TRBV27 TGTGCCAGCAGTAGCTGGGGACAGGGCACCGGGGAGCTGTTTTTT CASSSWGQGTGELFF
. TRBD2 TRBJ2-7 TRBV4-2 TGTGCCAGCAGCCCCGGGACTACCCAATCCTACGAGCAGTACTTC CASSPGTTQSYEQYF
. . TRBJ1-1 TRBV11-2 TGTGCCAGCAGCTCCTCCGGGAAACTGATGAACACTGAAGCTTTCTTT CASSSSGKLMNTEAFF
. . TRBJ2-5 TRBV11-3 TGTGCCAGCAGCTTAGAAGAGACCCAGTACTTC CASSLEETQYF